The clone carrying this T cell receptor (beta chain) was seen only once. Its cognate antigen is unknown. The data stem from a study of a mutant IDH1 vaccine in newly diagnosed glioma. Profiling relied on immunoSEQ multiplex PCR, and the TCRdb table lists in-frame clones only, not all of them. This table holds tens of thousands of clones, 80% to 85% found once. Time point here: week 35, safety follow-up. A 20-mer mutant IDH1 peptide at 300 ug was injected subcutaneously with topical imiquimod. Germline CDR1 and CDR2: LNHDA and SQIVND (reference sequence). V was cut by 8 bases and J by 7 bases, with 15 bases left in between. CDR3 length: 13 residues.

The sequencing used PBMCs, collected from a glioma patient whose treatment included an IDH1 peptide vaccine. This clonotype was obtained from a woman between 18 and 30 years old with glioma. The V and J genes are TRBV19 and TRBJ1-5, with D unresolved. The CDR3, as DNA: TGTGCCAGTGGGGAAGCCTGGGTGCAGCCCCAGCATTTT. Translating it yields CASGEAWVQPQHF.